These T cell receptor beta chains were read from a single sample in a study of cytomegalovirus exposure and HLA in healthy donors. Repertoires were generated with immunoSEQ multiplex PCR, while TCRdb's copy carries only in-frame clones and drops some. The sample consists of under 100,000 clones, around 86% of them appearing once. Material for sequencing was PBMCs. These receptors were obtained from a woman aged 70-85 years in good health and CMV-seropositive. Both conserved end residues are trimmed from each CDR3.

v_call cdr3_aa
TRBV11-2 ASSFLAGVYEQY
TRBV5-1 ASSFLDKRLQLTDTQY
TRBV7-3 ASSSGTGALYEQY
TRBV11-2 ASSLGGTGINGYT
TRBV7-3 ASSLLAGSYNEQF
TRBV4-3 ASSQDGAGYQETQY
TRBV11-2 ASSVGHPTDTQY
TRBV5-4 ASRPDRVSGNTIY
TRBV9 ASSAEANGRADTQY
TRBV27 ASSLRVFSSGSAYEQY
TRBV6-5 ASTHPGGTGELF
TRBV27 ASSWAYNSPLH
TRBV5-8 ASSPHRGVQPQH
TRBV5-8 ASATGGMMETQY
TRBV29-1 SVEVYSFSTDTQY
TRBV5-6 ASSSGQNYGYT
TRBV2 ASRYRGLNTEAF
TRBV19 ASSGPGLMNTEAF
TRBV6-5 ASSYKKQGRTGELF
TRBV7-2 ASSLEKSGKRTDTQY
TRBV6-1 ASQTKGDTEAF
TRBV5-6 ASSLVEFGNTIY
TRBV7-9 ASSFWTSGTGELF
TRBV6-1 ASSLRVLAEAF
TRBV29-1 SVEKDRRDEQY
TRBV19 ASTQTSGTTDTQY
TRBV9 ASSRLANGVYEQY
TRBV2 ASSVTGRANYGYT
TRBV15 ATSRDREAGAYEQY
TRBV6-5 ASSSSPVSSYNEQF
TRBV10-1 ASSRDRVNTGELF
TRBV18 ASSLAGDTGELF
TRBV30 AWETGRNTIY
TRBV25-1 ASSRTDGQPQH
TRBV15 ATSRRSGEDTDTQY
TRBV30 AWSRGGTVGNEQF
TRBV29-1 SVAFRHKNTGELF
TRBV15 ATSRAEVGTDTQY
TRBV11-2 ASSLRTGETYEQY
TRBV7-3 ASSLFTGQNTGELF
TRBV5-5 ASSRRVVNGPNYGYT
TRBV5-1 ASSPGLAGVYDIGF
TRBV19 ASSTQGREYEKLF
TRBV28 ASGTGTSGRIIDTQY
TRBV7-2 ASSSYLQGNTEAF
TRBV9 ASSVGGDPGELF
TRBV5-1 ASSLSGRAAYEQY
TRBV6-1 ATGQKMNTEAF
TRBV5-1 ASSPGLASYEQY
TRBV7-9 ASSPVSYEQY
TRBV7-2 ASSRGGQGGKGYT
TRBV5-1 ASSYGTAVYEQY
TRBV2 ASIGNEGETQY
TRBV6-5 ASSYSSTGKTYEQY
TRBV15 ATSRDYGTDNIQY
TRBV6-5 ASRSSTDTQY
TRBV11-3 ASSGTGGYTDTQY